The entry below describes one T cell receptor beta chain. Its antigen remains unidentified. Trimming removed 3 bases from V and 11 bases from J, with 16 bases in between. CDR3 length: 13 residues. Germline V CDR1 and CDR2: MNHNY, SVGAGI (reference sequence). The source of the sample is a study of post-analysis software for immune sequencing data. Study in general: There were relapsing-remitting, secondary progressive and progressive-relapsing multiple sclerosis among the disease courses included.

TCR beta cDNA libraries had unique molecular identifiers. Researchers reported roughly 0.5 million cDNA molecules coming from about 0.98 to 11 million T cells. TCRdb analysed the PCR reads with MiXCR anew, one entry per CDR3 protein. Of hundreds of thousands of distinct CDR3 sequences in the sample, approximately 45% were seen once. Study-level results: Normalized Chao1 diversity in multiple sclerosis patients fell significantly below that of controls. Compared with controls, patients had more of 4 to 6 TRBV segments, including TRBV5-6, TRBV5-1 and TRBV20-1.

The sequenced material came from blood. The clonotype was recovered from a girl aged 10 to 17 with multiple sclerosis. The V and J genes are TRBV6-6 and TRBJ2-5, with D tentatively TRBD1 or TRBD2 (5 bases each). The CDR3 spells CASSYGGPDGQYF. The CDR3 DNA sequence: TGTGCCAGCAGTTATGGGGGACCAGACGGGCAGTACTTC.